The 10 T cell receptor beta chains in this list originate from one sample, sequenced in a study of blood T cell repertoires in COVID-19. TCRdb's table, derived via immunoSEQ multiplex PCR, lists solely in-frame clones and lacks some. This sample carries roughly 240,000 clones, around four fifths of them seen once, and the ten largest clones take around 3.5%. The sample comprised PBMCs or T cells enriched from blood (not recorded which). These receptors were obtained from a middle-aged woman who had been exposed to COVID-19.

CDR3 sequence (DNA): TGTGCCAGCAGCTTCCCTACTAAAGAGACCCAGTACTTC. Its protein product is CASSFPTKETQYF. The V call is TRBV7-2, the J call TRBJ2-5; D not certain. Per germline, CDR1 SGHTA and CDR2 FQGNSA. This CDR3 is built from 13 residues. V lost 3 bases and J 3 bases, leaving 8 bases between the germline ends. The full variable domain, completed using reference TRBV7-2 and TRBJ2-5, is GAGVSQSPSNKVTEKGKDVELRCDPISGHTALYWYRQSLGQGLEFLIYFQGNSAPDKSGLPSDRFSAERTGGSVSTLTIQRTQQEDSAVYLCASSFPTKETQYFGPGTRLLVL.

The gene calls are TRBV19 and TRBJ1-2; D is ambiguous. The CDR3 sequence is 15 residues long. Trimming removed 0 bases at V and 8 bases at J, with 16 bases between. Germline values: CDR1 LNHDA, CDR2 SQIVND (reference sequence). CDR3 DNA sequence: TGTGCCAGTAGTATAGATCTTACCCGGCTAGGCGGCTACACCTTC. This encodes CASSIDLTRLGGYTF. Variable domain in full (rest from reference TRBV19 and TRBJ1-2): DGGITQSPKYLFRKEGQNVTLSCEQNLNHDAMYWYRQDPGQGLRLIYYSQIVNDFQKGDIAEGYSVSREKKESFPLTVTSAQKNPTAFYLCASSIDLTRLGGYTFGSGTRLTVV.

The chain links TRBV9 to TRBJ1-3, with 7 positions matching TRBD1. Germline CDR1 reads SGDLS; CDR2 reads YYNGEE. The CDR3 consists of 15 residues. The trim removed 3 bases at V and 8 bases at J, leaving 11 bases unmatched. The CDR3 sequence: CASSAARGGMDTIYF. The CDR3 DNA reads TGTGCCAGCAGCGCCGCCCGAGGGGGCATGGACACCATATATTTT. Combining the CDR3 with reference TRBV9 and TRBJ1-3 gives the whole variable domain DSGVTQTPKHLITATGQRVTLRCSPRSGDLSVYWYQQSLDQGLQFLIQYYNGEERAKGNILERFSAQQFPDLHSELNLSSLELGDSALYFCASSAARGGMDTIYFGEGSWLTVV.

The chain carries TRBV11-2 and TRBJ2-7, with 9 bases matching TRBD2. Germline values: CDR1 SGHAT, CDR2 FQNNGV. The trim removed 5 bases at V and 2 bases at J, leaving 7 bases unmatched. This CDR3 region has 15 residues. The CDR3 protein is CASSTGLANAYEQYF. The CDR3 nucleotides read TGTGCCAGCAGCACGGGACTAGCAAATGCCTACGAGCAGTACTTC.

The CDR3 reads CASSQDRGHVEAFF. The CDR3 DNA follows: TGTGCCAGCAGCCAGGACAGGGGGCATGTTGAAGCTTTCTTT. The chain is built from TRBV11-1 and TRBJ1-1; 11 positions match TRBD1. Germline CDR1 and CDR2: SGHAT and FQDESV (reference sequence). Trimming at V came to 5 bases and at J to 7 bases, leaving 6 bases not matched to a gene. This CDR3 region has 14 residues.

A single count supports this clone. V usage is TRBV7-9 and J usage is TRBJ2-1, with TRBD2 identical over 13 bases. CDR3 length: 16 residues. Germline V CDR1 and CDR2: SEHNR, FQNEAQ (reference sequence). V shed 5 bases, J shed 9 bases, and the junction held 10 bases outside the gene matches. In DNA form, the CDR3 reads TGTGCCAGCAGCCCCCTGGGGACTAGCGGGGTTGGTGAGCAGTTCTTC. This gives the protein CASSPLGTSGVGEQFF.

This clone was observed once. The chain employs TRBV27 and TRBJ2-7; TRBD1 aligns across 7 bases. Trimming cost V 5 bases and J 8 bases; bases outside gene matches: 6. Germline V gene data show CDR1 as MNHEY and CDR2 as SMNVEV (reference sequence). This CDR3 has 12 residues. In DNA form, the CDR3 reads TGTGCCAGCAGTCTCACAGGGGAACAGCAGTACTTC. Translating gives CASSLTGEQQYF.

The chain uses TRBV3-1 (or the pseudogene TRBV3-2) and TRBJ1-2; 8 bases line up with TRBD1. There are 15 residues in the CDR3. V trimming: 4 bases; J trimming: 8 bases; junction bases outside the gene matches: 12. The germline V gene has CDR1 LGHDT and CDR2 YNNKEL (reference sequence). The CDR3 loop reads CASSPLEQGARGYTF. The CDR3 coding sequence is TGTGCCAGCAGCCCCCTAGAGCAGGGGGCGCGAGGCTACACCTTC.

The genes are TRBV6-2 or TRBV6-3 and TRBJ1-6, with TRBD1 matching over 7 bases. CDR1 is MNHEY and CDR2 is SVGEGT in the germline V gene. CDR3 length equals 16 residues. After removal of 0 bases from V and 7 bases from J, the junction contained 6 bases not matched to a gene. The CDR3 DNA sequence: TGTGCCAGCAGTTACTCGACAGGGAACAGGAATTCACCCCTCCACTTT. As protein: CASSYSTGNRNSPLHF.

The chain couples TRBV24-1 to TRBJ2-2; possibly TRBD1 for D (6 bases). The CDR3 sequence is 13 residues long. Trimming left V 9 bases short and J 6 bases short, with 13 bases between. Germline V lookup: CDR1 KGHDR, CDR2 SFDVKD. In DNA, the CDR3 is TGTGCCACCGGGAAGGGGGTCGCCGGGGAGCTGTTTTTT. Amino acid sequence: CATGKGVAGELFF.